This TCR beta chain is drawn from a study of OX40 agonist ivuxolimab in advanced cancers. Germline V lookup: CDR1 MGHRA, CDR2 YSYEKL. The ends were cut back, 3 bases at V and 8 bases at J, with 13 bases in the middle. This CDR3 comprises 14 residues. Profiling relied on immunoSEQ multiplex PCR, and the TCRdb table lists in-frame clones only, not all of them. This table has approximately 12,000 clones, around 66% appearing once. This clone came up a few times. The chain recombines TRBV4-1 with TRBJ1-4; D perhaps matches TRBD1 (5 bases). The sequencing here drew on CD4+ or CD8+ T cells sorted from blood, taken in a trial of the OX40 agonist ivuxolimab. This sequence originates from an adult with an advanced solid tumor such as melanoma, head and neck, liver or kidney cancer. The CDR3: CASSHGTRTEKLFF. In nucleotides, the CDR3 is TGCGCCAGCAGCCACGGGACCCGGACGGAAAAACTGTTTTTT.